This record covers a single TCR beta chain. Its antigen is as yet unknown. This specimen belongs to a study of CD8+ T cells in alopecia areata. Investigators isolated RNA and reverse transcribed it into cDNA to act as the sequencing template. Generated by immunoSEQ multiplex PCR, the TCRdb table keeps only in-frame clones and is missing some. Of about 210,000 clones listed, just over 65% are singletons. Study-level points and caveats: Within the top 100, expanded CD8+ clones significantly decreased with tofacitinib, as did scalp clonality. Across lesional scalp, and particularly alopecia totalis/universalis, clonality surpassed that of normal scalp.

Treatment indicated: oral pan-JAK inhibitor, 5-10 mg twice daily. Obtained from alopecia areata patients were lesional scalp punch biopsies along with peripheral blood. The sample here was CD4+ T cells sorted from blood, taken around week 44, from a patient treated with tofacitinib. The sequence came from a human donor with alopecia areata.

The DNA of the CDR3 is TGTGCCAGCAGCTTAAAACCAGGCCATCGGCGGCAGTATTTT. Its protein is CASSLKPGHRRQYF. V gene TRBV7-3 combines with J gene TRBJ2-3, with unresolved D. With 1 base removed from V and 11 bases from J, the gap between germline ends came to 16 bases. Germline assignment: CDR1 SGHTA and CDR2 FQGTGA. The CDR3 contains 14 residues.